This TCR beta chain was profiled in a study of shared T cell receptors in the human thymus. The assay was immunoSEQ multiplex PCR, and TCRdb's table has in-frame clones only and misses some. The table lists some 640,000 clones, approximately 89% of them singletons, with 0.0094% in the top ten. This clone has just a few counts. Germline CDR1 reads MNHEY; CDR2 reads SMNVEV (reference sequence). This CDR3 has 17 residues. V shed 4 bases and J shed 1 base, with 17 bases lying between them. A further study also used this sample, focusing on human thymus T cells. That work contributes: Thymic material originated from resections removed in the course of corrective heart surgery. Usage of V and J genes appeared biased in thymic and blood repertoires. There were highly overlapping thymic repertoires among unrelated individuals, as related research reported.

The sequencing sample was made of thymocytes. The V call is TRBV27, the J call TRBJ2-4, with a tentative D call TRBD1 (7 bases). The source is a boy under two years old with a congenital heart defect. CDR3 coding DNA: TGTGCCAGCAGTTCCCCCAGGGGGAGGTTGGCCAAAAACATTCAGTACTTC. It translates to CASSSPRGRLAKNIQYF.